Listed below are T cell receptor beta chains from one sample, sequenced in a study of blood T cell repertoires in COVID-19. Generated by immunoSEQ multiplex PCR, the TCRdb table keeps only in-frame clones and is missing some. The sample comprises fewer than 150,000 clones, 85% to 90% of which are singletons, and 0.88% rests with the top ten. Sequenced sample: peripheral blood. The source of these receptors is a woman between 45 and 60 years old with active or convalescent COVID-19. CDR3s include the opening cysteine and the closing phenylalanine or tryptophan. D genes are given only for firm matches. Some rows have no size entry. The others give once, few or many, or a class for an expanded clone.

V gene,clone size,J gene,D gene,CDR3 DNA,CDR3 protein
TRBV2,-,TRBJ2-1,TRBD2,TGTGCCAGCAGCGGAGGGACTAGCGGGAATAGGAATGAGCAGTTCTTC,CASSGGTSGNRNEQFF
TRBV5-8,-,TRBJ1-3,TRBD1,TGTGCCAGCAGCAGACAGGGACACTCTGGAAACACCATATATTTT,CASSRQGHSGNTIYF
TRBV4-2,-,TRBJ1-5,-,TGTGCCAGCAGCCAAGATAGGGGCCCGACCTCTCAGCCCCAGCATTTT,CASSQDRGPTSQPQHF
TRBV28,-,TRBJ1-1,-,TGTGCCAGCGGGCGGGGTAGGACTGAAGCTTTCTTT,CASGRGRTEAFF
TRBV3-1/TRBV3-2,-,TRBJ2-7,TRBD1,TGTGCCAGCAGCCAAGATCCGGGACAGGGCTCTCGCGAGCAGTACTTC,CASSQDPGQGSREQYF
TRBV12-5,-,TRBJ2-1,TRBD2,TGTGCTAGTGGTGCCGGGACTAGTTGGGACCTTACCTACAATGAGCAGTTCTTC,CASGAGTSWDLTYNEQFF
TRBV6-2/TRBV6-3,-,TRBJ2-3,TRBD1,TGTGCCAGCAGTTCGAGCGGGACAGGGGGCTCAAATACGCAGTATTTT,CASSSSGTGGSNTQYF
TRBV11-2,-,TRBJ1-1,TRBD1,TGTGCCAGCAGCTTAGGACAGGGAAACTCTGAAGCTTTCTTT,CASSLGQGNSEAFF
TRBV29-1,-,TRBJ2-6,-,TGCAGCGTTGAGGCGGGGACGTCAGTCTCTGGGGCCAACGTCCTGACTTTC,CSVEAGTSVSGANVLTF
TRBV7-2,-,TRBJ2-7,TRBD2,TGTGCCAGCAGCGCAGGGAGCGGGAGGGGCGAGCAGTACTTC,CASSAGSGRGEQYF
TRBV28,-,TRBJ2-7,TRBD1,TGTGCCAGCAGCCGAATCCCGGGACAGGGGAACTACGAGCAGTACTTC,CASSRIPGQGNYEQYF
TRBV19,-,TRBJ2-3,TRBD2,TGTGCCAGTAGGGAAGTCACTAGCGGGAGAGATACGCAGTATTTT,CASREVTSGRDTQYF
TRBV4-2,-,TRBJ1-5,TRBD1,TGTGCCAGCAGCCAAGATTGGGACAGGCCCCAGCATTTT,CASSQDWDRPQHF
TRBV10-1,-,TRBJ2-7,TRBD2,TGCGCCAGCACTTGGGACTACTACGAGCAGTACTTC,CASTWDYYEQYF
TRBV21-1,-,TRBJ2-3,-,TGTGCCAGCAGCAAATTCGGAGGACAGGGGCGGACAGATACGCAGTATTTT,CASSKFGGQGRTDTQYF
TRBV9,-,TRBJ1-6,-,TGTGCCAGCAGCGTTTCCACGGGGAATAATTCACCCCTCCACTTT,CASSVSTGNNSPLHF
TRBV16,-,TRBJ1-5,TRBD1,TGTGCCAGCAGCCCAGGGGGCAGCAATCAGCCCCAGCATTTT,CASSPGGSNQPQHF
TRBV19,-,TRBJ1-2,TRBD1,TGTGCCAGTAGGGACAGGGTGCGCGGCTACACCTTC,CASRDRVRGYTF
TRBV10-3,-,TRBJ2-7,-,TGTGCCATCAGTGAGACAGCCGAAGAGCAGTACTTC,CAISETAEEQYF
TRBV3-1/TRBV3-2,-,TRBJ2-1,-,TGTGCCAGCAGCCCCGGGAATCCACCAACCAGCGAGCAGTTCTTC,CASSPGNPPTSEQFF
TRBV18,-,TRBJ1-3,-,TGTGCCAGCTCACTTCGACGAGACAGCTCTGGAAACACCATATATTTT,CASSLRRDSSGNTIYF
TRBV30,-,TRBJ1-5,-,TGTGCCTGGAGTGTAAGCGGGGGGAATCAGCCCCAGCATTTT,CAWSVSGGNQPQHF
TRBV5-1,few,TRBJ2-3,TRBD2,TGCGCCAGTAAGCGGGACGCCACAGATACGCAGTATTTT,CASKRDATDTQYF
TRBV28,-,TRBJ2-1,TRBD2,TGTGCCAGCAGTTTATACCCCCCCCGACTAGCGGGAGGAAGTTGGTACAATGAGCAGTTCTTC,CASSLYPPRLAGGSWYNEQFF
TRBV27,-,TRBJ2-7,-,TGTGCCAGCAGTTTAAGTCAGGGGAACGAGCAGTACTTC,CASSLSQGNEQYF
TRBV28,-,TRBJ1-2,TRBD1,TGTGCCAGCAGTACTCGACAGGGGGCGAAATATGGCTACACCTTC,CASSTRQGAKYGYTF
TRBV6-5,-,TRBJ1-2,-,TGTGCCAGCAGTTACTCTAACGGGGATCCATATGGCTACACCTTC,CASSYSNGDPYGYTF
TRBV6-5,-,TRBJ1-4,-,TGTGCCAGCGGAGGAGACTGGCTTAGGGATGAAAAACTGTTTTTT,CASGGDWLRDEKLFF
TRBV11-3,once,TRBJ2-5,TRBD1,TGTGCCAGCAGCTTGGTCCGGGACAGGCCATCTTCGTACCAAGAGACCCAGTACTTC,CASSLVRDRPSSYQETQYF
TRBV3-1/TRBV3-2,-,TRBJ2-3,TRBD2,TGTGCCAGCAGCCGCCATTTGGGGGAGGGTTTGGGTACGCAGTATTTT,CASSRHLGEGLGTQYF
TRBV18,-,TRBJ2-7,-,TGTGCCAGCTCACCACCAAGCACTCCAACCTACGAGCAGTACTTC,CASSPPSTPTYEQYF
TRBV6-5,-,TRBJ2-7,TRBD2,TGTGCCAGCATTACTAGCGGGCGCCCCTACGAGCAGTACTTC,CASITSGRPYEQYF
TRBV28,-,TRBJ1-5,-,TGTGCCAGCAGCCTCGGTACCCTCAGCAATCAGCCCCAGCATTTT,CASSLGTLSNQPQHF
TRBV7-8,-,TRBJ2-7,-,TGTGCCAGCAGCACCCGGGTCTACGAGCAGTACTTC,CASSTRVYEQYF
TRBV7-6,-,TRBJ2-5,-,TGTGCCAGCAGCGCGGGGACAGCCAAGACAGAGACCCAGTACTTC,CASSAGTAKTETQYF
TRBV7-2,once,TRBJ2-5,-,TGTGCCAGCAGCTTAGATCCGTACCAAGAGACCCAGTACTTC,CASSLDPYQETQYF
TRBV4-3,-,TRBJ1-5,-,TGCGCCAGCAGCCAAACCTTACAGGGATTCAGCAATCAGCCCCAGCATTTT,CASSQTLQGFSNQPQHF